This T cell receptor (beta chain) was recorded in a study of OX40 agonist ivuxolimab in advanced cancers. The overall study: The study reported partial responses in three patients: one hepatocellular carcinoma, two cutaneous melanoma.

Findings and caveats of the study: Also showing low normalized T-cell clonal expansion were some of the nonresponders. CD4+ T cells averaged fewer expanded clones than CD8+ T cells.

CDR1 and CDR2 (germline): MNHEY, SVGAGI. This CDR3 has 15 residues. Trimming took 6 bases from V and 3 from J; bases not matched to a gene: 9. Remarks on this clone: Its antigen is unknown.

Profiling relied on immunoSEQ multiplex PCR, and the TCRdb table lists in-frame clones only, not all of them. The sample comprises 74,000 or so clones, 80% to 95% of which are singletons, and about 1.7% rests with the top ten. The chain employs TRBV6-5 and TRBJ2-7, with TRBD2 matching 9 bases. This receptor was identified in an adult with an advanced solid tumor such as melanoma, head and neck, liver or kidney cancer. Sequenced material: CD4+ or CD8+ T cells sorted from blood, taken in a trial of the OX40 agonist ivuxolimab. CDR3 sequence reads: CASSLSGGRLYEQYF. CDR3 nucleotides: TGTGCCAGCAGCCTAAGCGGGGGGCGCCTCTACGAGCAGTACTTC.